This T cell receptor beta chain was documented in a study of blood T cell repertoires in COVID-19. Study information: Donors in the United States, Italy and Spain gave samples during acute or convalescent COVID-19. PBMCs, B-cell-depleted T cells, or T cells were the source of the cDNA or gDNA that made up the material.

TCRdb keeps only in-frame clones here, not all; method: immunoSEQ multiplex PCR. The sample includes roughly 180,000 clones, 81% seen only once; the top ten take about 5.3%. Participants, about 18 to 90 years old, spanned 25 or so US areas. Participant reports of clinical history set cohort assignment. Germline CDR1 is KGHDR and CDR2 is SFDVKD. V lost 8 bases to trimming and J lost 7 bases; unmatched junction nucleotides: 11. There are 15 residues in the CDR3. The material sequenced was PBMCs or T cells enriched from blood (not recorded which). This chain uses TRBV24-1 with TRBJ2-1, with TRBD1 identical over 9 bases. This receptor was taken from a woman in her thirties or forties with acute COVID-19. CDR3 coding DNA: TGTGCCACCACACCTACAGGGGGCGCGGGGAATGAGCAGTTCTTC. Its translation: CATTPTGGAGNEQFF.